Below, one T cell receptor (beta chain) is given with its context. This entry is derived from a study of blood T cell repertoires in COVID-19. Study at large: COVID-19 samples, acute and convalescent, were from the United States, Italy and Spain.

The V segment lost 2 bases and the J segment 4 bases; nucleotides outside the gene matches: 6. The CDR3 has 15 residues. The germline V gene encodes CDR1 SGHTA and CDR2 FQGTGA. This table comes from immunoSEQ multiplex PCR, and its TCRdb copy is limited to in-frame clones, with some not included. The data show a few hundred thousand clones, around 87% seen once. This TCR was sampled from a human donor in a cohort sampled during active COVID-19. The chain employs TRBV7-3 and TRBJ2-3; TRBD1 agrees at 7 bases. Material: peripheral blood. CDR3 loop: CASSLDREGSDTQYF. As DNA, the CDR3 is TGTGCCAGCAGCTTAGACAGGGAAGGGTCAGATACGCAGTATTTT.